The entry below describes one TCR beta chain. This clonotype was picked up many times. Its recognized antigen is unknown. Qualities for individual bases were not recorded, and no much larger clone is one base off. This sample stems from a study of T-cell reconstitution after alpha-beta-depleted transplantation in children (dated by TCRdb to 2016 to 2018). Turning to the overall study: Using TCR repertoire profiling, the study quantitatively followed how T-cell immune reconstitution unfolded in children after TCRalphabeta/CD19-depleted allogeneic hematopoietic cell transplantation.

The library was produced with PCR. Instrument used: Illumina HiSeq 2500. TCR library preparation used molecular barcoding, with unique molecular identifiers applied to normalize quantification of the TCRbeta repertoire. TCRdb redid the processing of the public reads, applying fastp at Q25 and MiXCR, and retained in-frame beta chains. Each CDR3 protein appears once, grouped with its most common genes and DNA. This sample has about 610,000 distinct CDR3 sequences in its table, and about 10% of those were observed once. The ten biggest clones cover roughly 3.9% of the sample. CDR1 MNHEY and CDR2 SVGAGI are derived from the germline V gene. The germline ends are 22 bases apart after V is trimmed by 5 bases and J by 2 bases. Including the terminal cysteine and phenylalanine, the CDR3 comprises 17 residues. This entry keeps only the CDR3 DNA: 51 bases, framed from base 1.

Sequencing was performed on PBMCs from the stem cell graft donor, taken from the stem cell graft. Recombination linked TRBV6-5 to TRBJ2-7; the D call is tentative, TRBD1 or TRBD2, as each matches 5 bases. The clonotype originates from a human donor who donated a stem cell graft to a child with acute myeloid leukemia. Here is the DNA: TGTGCCAGCAGTCGCGGGTTCCAGGGTATAATTGCCTACGAGCAGTACTTC. The encoded protein is CASSRGFQGIIAYEQYF.